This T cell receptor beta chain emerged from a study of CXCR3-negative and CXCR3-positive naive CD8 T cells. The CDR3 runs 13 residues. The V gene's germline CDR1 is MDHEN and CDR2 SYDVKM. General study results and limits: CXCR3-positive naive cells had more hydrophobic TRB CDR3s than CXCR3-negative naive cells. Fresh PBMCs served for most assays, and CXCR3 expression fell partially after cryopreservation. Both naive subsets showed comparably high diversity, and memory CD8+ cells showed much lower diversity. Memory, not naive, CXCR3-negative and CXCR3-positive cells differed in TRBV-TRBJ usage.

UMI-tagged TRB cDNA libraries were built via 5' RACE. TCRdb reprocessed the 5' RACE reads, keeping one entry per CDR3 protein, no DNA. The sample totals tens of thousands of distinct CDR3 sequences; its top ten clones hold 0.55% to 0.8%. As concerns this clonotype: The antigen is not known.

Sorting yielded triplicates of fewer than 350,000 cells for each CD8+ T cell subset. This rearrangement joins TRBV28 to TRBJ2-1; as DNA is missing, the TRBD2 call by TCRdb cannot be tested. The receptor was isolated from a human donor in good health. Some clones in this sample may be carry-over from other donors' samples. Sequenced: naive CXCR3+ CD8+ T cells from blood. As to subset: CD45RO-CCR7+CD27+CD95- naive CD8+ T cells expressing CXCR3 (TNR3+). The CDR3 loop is CASRGLLAGGQFF.